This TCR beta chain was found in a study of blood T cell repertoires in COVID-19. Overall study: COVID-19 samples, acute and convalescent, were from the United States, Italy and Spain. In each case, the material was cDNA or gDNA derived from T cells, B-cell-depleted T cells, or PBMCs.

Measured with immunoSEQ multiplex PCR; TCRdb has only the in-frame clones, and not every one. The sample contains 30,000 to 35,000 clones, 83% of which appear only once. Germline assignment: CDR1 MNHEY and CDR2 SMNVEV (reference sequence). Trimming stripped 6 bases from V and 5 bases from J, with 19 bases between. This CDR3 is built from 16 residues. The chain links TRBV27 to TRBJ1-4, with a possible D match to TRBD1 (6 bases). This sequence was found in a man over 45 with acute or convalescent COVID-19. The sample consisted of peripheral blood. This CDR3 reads CASSPFQGQGNEKLFF. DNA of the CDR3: TGTGCCAGCAGCCCATTCCAGGGACAAGGGAATGAAAAACTGTTTTTT.